These 13 T cell receptor beta chains originate from one sample sequenced in a study of early T cells in non-severe SARS-CoV-2 infection. TCRdb independently ran MiXCR on the 5' RACE reads; one entry per CDR3 protein. The data contain over 85,000 distinct CDR3 sequences, about an eighth of them singletons. The sequencing input was whole blood. These receptors originate from an adult who was a healthcare worker with PCR-confirmed SARS-CoV-2 infection or an uninfected control (not recorded which).

The chain is built from TRBV7-2 and TRBJ2-1; perhaps TRBD2 as D (5 bases). CDR3 length equals 14 residues. CDR1 and CDR2 (germline): SGHTA, FQGNSA. The ends were cut back, 6 bases at V and 10 bases at J, with 19 bases in the middle. Written as DNA, the CDR3 is TGTGCCAGCAGTCAACCGCCTCGTCCGGGGGAGCAGTTCTTC. Translating gives CASSQPPRPGEQFF.

This clonotype has more than one count but fewer than ten. This sequence joins TRBV29-1 and TRBJ2-1; 10 bases align to TRBD2. The V gene end was trimmed by 6 bases and the J gene end by 4 bases; junction bases not matched to a gene: 12. This CDR3 is 16 amino acids long. Per germline, CDR1 SQVTM and CDR2 ANQGSEA. The CDR3 nucleotides are TGCAGCGTAAGGCCGGTTTGGACTAGCGGATACAATGAGCAGTTCTTC. Translated, it gives CSVRPVWTSGYNEQFF.

The DNA for the CDR3 is TGTGCCAGCAGTTTACCCCGGGACACGGATTACGAGCAGTACTTC. Translated: CASSLPRDTDYEQYF. The chain uses TRBV6-5 and TRBJ2-7, with TRBD1 as a possible D gene (6 bases). Per germline, CDR1 MNHEY and CDR2 SVGAGI. The CDR3 contains 15 residues. Trimming pared 4 bases from V and 4 bases from J, leaving 17 bases between.

This clonotype has only a few counts. The V and J genes are TRBV5-6 and TRBJ1-5; D remains ambiguous. CDR1 is SGHDT and CDR2 is YYEEEE in the germline V gene. Trimming took off 0 bases at V and 0 bases at J, with 7 bases between the two ends. This CDR3 region has 15 residues. The CDR3 spells CASSLGGYSNQPQHF. The CDR3 DNA is TGTGCCAGCAGCTTGGGCGGATATAGCAATCAGCCCCAGCATTTT.

This clonotype was seen ten or more times. The rearrangement links TRBV28 to TRBJ1-2; tentatively, D is TRBD1 (6 bases). V lost 2 bases to trimming and J lost 5 bases, with 18 bases between them. The CDR3 runs 16 residues. CDR1 and CDR2 (germline): MDHEN, SYDVKM. Here the CDR3 reads CASSLGRGHREYGYTF. The CDR3 DNA follows: TGTGCCAGCAGTTTAGGGCGTGGGCACAGGGAATATGGCTACACCTTC.

Ten or more counts support this clonotype. An end of the junction differs from the germline gene, which may be a read error. V is TRBV6-6 and J is TRBJ2-7; a possible D gene is TRBD2 (6 bases). The CDR3 has 11 residues. Per the germline V gene, CDR1 is MNHNY and CDR2 is SVGAGI (reference sequence). CDR3 sequence: CASSYGTLYHF. CDR3 nucleotide sequence: TGTGCCAGCAGTTACGGGACTTTATATCACTTC.

This clonotype was counted at least ten times. The CDR3 protein is CASSLGAYGFVEQYF. As DNA, the CDR3 is TGCGCCAGCAGCTTGGGGGCCTATGGATTTGTCGAGCAGTACTTC. The chain is built from TRBV5-1 and TRBJ2-7; D is ambiguous. The CDR3 loop spans 15 amino acids. The germline V and J ends were trimmed by 0 bases and 6 bases, with 16 bases remaining between them. Germline CDR1 reads SGHRS; CDR2 reads YFSETQ.

This clonotype has only a few counts. This sequence joins TRBV2 and TRBJ1-1; D is unclear. Between the trimmed V and J ends, which lost 4 bases and 0 bases, there was a span of 6 bases. CDR1 is SNHLY, CDR2 FYNNEI, per germline. The CDR3 consists of 13 residues. CDR3 loop: CASSVGVNTEAFF. CDR3 bases: TGTGCCAGCAGTGTTGGAGTGAACACTGAAGCTTTCTTT. Looking up the rest from reference TRBV2 and TRBJ1-1 gives the full variable domain: EPEVTQTPSHQVTQMGQEVILRCVPISNHLYFYWYRQILGQKVEFLVSFYNNEISEKSEIFDDQFSVERPDGSNFTLKIRSTKLEDSAMYFCASSVGVNTEAFFGQGTRLTVV.

This clonotype appeared a few times. J is TRBJ1-2 and V is TRBV24-1; D might be TRBD1 (5 bases). This CDR3 has 14 amino acids. Deletions cut 5 bases from V and 3 bases from J, with 12 bases between. The germline gives CDR1 KGHDR, CDR2 SFDVKD. CDR3: CATSASGQDYGYTF. CDR3 nucleotides: TGTGCCACCAGTGCGTCAGGGCAGGACTATGGCTACACCTTC.

Comments on this clonotype: This may arise from a read error, as a much more abundant clone is one base away. CDR3 loop: CASSPPTGIRLVYGYTF. The CDR3 nucleotides read TGTGCCAGCAGCCCACCGACAGGCATAAGACTCGTTTATGGCTACACCTTC. This rearrangement joins TRBV28 to TRBJ1-2; TRBD1 is a possible D gene (6 bases). CDR3 length: 17 amino acids. V was cut by 6 bases and J by 5 bases, with 25 bases left in between. From germline, CDR1 is MDHEN and CDR2 SYDVKM.

This sequence joins TRBV11-2 and TRBJ2-3; no clear D gene. The CDR3 sequence is 13 residues long. Germline V CDR1 and CDR2: SGHAT, FQNNGV. Deletions cut 1 base from V and 4 bases from J, with 6 bases between. The CDR3 loop reads CASSLVRSDTQYF. In DNA, the CDR3 is TGTGCCAGCAGCTTAGTTCGGTCAGATACGCAGTATTTT.

This clonotype was seen many times. The chain couples TRBV4-3 to TRBJ2-1; D not resolved. Trimming pared 0 bases from V and 10 bases from J, leaving 13 bases between. Germline values: CDR1 LGHNA, CDR2 YSLEER. This CDR3 has 14 residues. The CDR3 coding sequence is TGCGCCAGCAGCCAAGAGGCTGGCCCACGCGAGCAGTTCTTC. Translated, it gives CASSQEAGPREQFF.

This chain connects TRBV19 to TRBJ2-5; 9 positions agree with TRBD1. The germline CDR1 and CDR2 sequences are LNHDA and SQIVND (reference sequence). This CDR3 comprises 15 residues. After removal of 3 bases from V and 1 base from J, the junction contained 3 bases not matched to a gene. The CDR3 region has the DNA TGTGCCAGTAGTATCTCGGGACAGGGCCAAGAGACCCAGTACTTC. It translates to CASSISGQGQETQYF.